The entry that follows covers one TCR beta chain sequence. No antigen is known for it. There were TCR beta CDR3 regions amplified from RNA transcripts. First-round RT-PCR with HTBI primers amplified the TCR CDR3 region. MiXCR, run by TCRdb on the multiplex PCR reads, gives a single entry per CDR3 protein. The top ten clones hold roughly a tenth of a sample with hundreds of thousands of distinct CDR3 sequences, 12% to 15% of them seen once. V was cut by 4 bases and J by 0 bases, with 14 bases left in between. The CDR3 loop spans 15 amino acids. CDR1 is SGHRS and CDR2 is YFSETQ in the germline V gene. The definition of stable Graves' hyperthyroidism was no ophthalmopathy progression within 18 months. The source of the sample is a study of T cells in Graves' hyperthyroidism and ophthalmopathy. Study outcomes and limitations: Ophthalmopathy was predicted by the model a median of approximately six months ahead of onset. Most thyroid-expanded clonotypes above 0.001 were also found in blood.

The TCR comes from a woman aged 18-29 years with Graves' hyperthyroidism. The specimen was blood. The V call is TRBV5-1, the J call TRBJ2-7; D possibly corresponds to TRBD1 (5 bases). Here the CDR3 DNA reads TGCGCCAGCAGCGGTAAACTCGACAGCTCCTACGAGCAGTACTTC. Its translation: CASSGKLDSSYEQYF.